This TCR beta chain came from a study of blood T cells in healthy people across ages. The people who gave samples were healthy Caucasians from Russia, aged roughly 6 to 100. A minimum of 5.5 micrograms of total RNA was extracted per sample. Primed by a sample-barcoded 5' primer and a J-beta primer mix, a second PCR proceeded for roughly 6 to 12 cycles. Each cDNA molecule was tagged by a template-switch adaptor that had 12 random nucleotides. No fewer than 3 million CDR3-containing paired-end reads came from each sample. TCRdb re-called the 5' RACE reads through MiXCR, storing one row per CDR3 protein. The table shows hundreds of thousands of distinct CDR3 sequences, with about 42% occurring only once. This CDR3 is built from 13 residues. Trimming pared 5 bases from V and 2 bases from J, leaving 9 bases between. Germline assignment: CDR1 MNHEY and CDR2 SMNVEV (reference sequence).

The sample taken for sequencing was blood. The rearrangement links TRBV27 to TRBJ1-2, with no clear D. This sequence originates from a man in his fifties or sixties in good health. This chain's CDR3 is CASSLAWNYGYTF. CDR3 coding DNA: TGTGCCAGCAGTCTGGCCTGGAACTATGGCTACACCTTC.